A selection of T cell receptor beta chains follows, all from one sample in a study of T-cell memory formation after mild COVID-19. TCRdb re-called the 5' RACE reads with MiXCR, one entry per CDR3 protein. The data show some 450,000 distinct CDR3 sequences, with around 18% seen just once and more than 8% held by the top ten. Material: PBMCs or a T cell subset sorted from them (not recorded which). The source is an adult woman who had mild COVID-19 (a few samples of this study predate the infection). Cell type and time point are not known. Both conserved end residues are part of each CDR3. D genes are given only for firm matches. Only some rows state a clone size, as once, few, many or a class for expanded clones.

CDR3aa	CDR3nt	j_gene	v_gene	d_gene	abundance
CSAGTVGELFF	TGCAGTGCTGGGACTGTGGGGGAGCTGTTTTTT	TRBJ2-2	TRBV20-1	-	few
CASSEYANPQYF	TGTGCCAGCAGTGAATACGCCAACCCGCAGTATTTT	TRBJ2-3	TRBV25-1	-	few
CSAREGTLRGTQYF	TGCAGTGCAAGAGAGGGGACGTTAAGAGGGACCCAGTACTTC	TRBJ2-5	TRBV20-1	-	-
CASSEPGQETQYF	TGTGCCAGCAGTGAACCAGGCCAAGAGACCCAGTACTTC	TRBJ2-5	TRBV6-1	-	-
CAISEDYEQYF	TGTGCCATCAGTGAGGACTACGAGCAGTACTTC	TRBJ2-7	TRBV10-3	-	few
CASKPPAEHEQFF	TGTGCGTCTAAACCACCAGCAGAGCATGAGCAGTTCTTC	TRBJ2-1	TRBV7-6	-	few
CAWRTLSWTQYF	TGTGCCTGGAGGACATTGAGTTGGACCCAGTACTTC	TRBJ2-5	TRBV30	-	-
CASSLVDRGRGTQYF	TGCGCCAGCAGCTTGGTGGACAGGGGCCGGGGGACCCAGTACTTC	TRBJ2-5	TRBV5-1	TRBD1	many
CAISENWNTEAFF	TGTGCCATCAGTGAAAACTGGAACACTGAAGCTTTCTTT	TRBJ1-1	TRBV10-3	-	-
CASSLNRATNEKLFF	TGTGCCAGCAGTTTAAACAGGGCAACTAATGAAAAACTGTTTTTT	TRBJ1-4	TRBV12-3/TRBV12-4	-	few
CASSQDLSGRNYEQYF	TGTGCCAGCAGCCAAGATCTGAGCGGGAGGAACTACGAGCAGTACTTC	TRBJ2-7	TRBV4-2	TRBD2	few
CATSDGQGPYEQYF	TGTGCCACCAGTGACGGACAGGGGCCCTACGAGCAGTACTTC	TRBJ2-7	TRBV24-1	TRBD1	-
CASSDHGRTDGEAFF	TGTGCCAGCAGCGATCATGGGAGGACAGACGGTGAAGCTTTCTTT	TRBJ1-1	TRBV11-2	-	few
CASSLFRGETQYF	TGTGCCAGCAGCTTATTCCGGGGAGAGACCCAGTACTTC	TRBJ2-5	TRBV7-3	-	few
CASRLTGYNSPLHF	TGTGCCAGCAGACTGACAGGGTATAATTCACCCCTCCACTTT	TRBJ1-6	TRBV27	TRBD1	few
CARSLRPSEAGGYNEQFF	TGTGCCAGAAGCTTAAGGCCCTCAGAGGCGGGAGGGTACAATGAGCAGTTCTTC	TRBJ2-1	TRBV5-3	TRBD2	many
CSVVLAGAGYGYTF	TGCAGTGTTGTATTAGCGGGCGCGGGGTATGGCTACACCTTC	TRBJ1-2	TRBV20-1	-	-
CATSDSGRDHPSSYNEQFF	TGTGCCACCAGTGATTCGGGCAGGGACCACCCGAGCTCCTACAATGAGCAGTTCTTC	TRBJ2-1	TRBV24-1	-	-
CASSISRLFGEQFF	TGTGCCAGCTCAATCTCGCGTCTATTCGGTGAGCAGTTCTTC	TRBJ2-1	TRBV18	-	-
CASIYSRYRVEDTQYF	TGTGCCAGCATTTACTCCCGTTACAGGGTGGAAGATACGCAGTATTTT	TRBJ2-3	TRBV6-5	-	-
CASFPSGGAAETQYF	TGTGCCAGCTTCCCTAGCGGGGGGGCAGCGGAGACCCAGTACTTC	TRBJ2-5	TRBV2	TRBD2	many
CASSLAWVAGLTGELFF	TGTGCCAGCAGCTTAGCGTGGGTGGCAGGGCTCACCGGGGAGCTGTTTTTT	TRBJ2-2	TRBV7-2	-	-
CSAASPGGNYGYTF	TGCAGTGCCGCAAGTCCAGGGGGAAACTATGGCTACACCTTC	TRBJ1-2	TRBV20-1	TRBD1	-